Listed below are T cell receptor beta chains from one sample, sequenced in a study of T cell responses to AZD1222 COVID-19 vaccine. Clones were read by immunoSEQ multiplex PCR, and TCRdb kept only the in-frame ones, dropping some. The sample consists of fewer than 150,000 clones, 90% of them appearing once. Sequences were derived from peripheral blood, sampled on day 0 of AZD1222 vaccination. The receptors derive from an adult in good health. CDR3s include the opening cysteine and the closing phenylalanine or tryptophan. D genes are given only for firm matches. Some rows have no size entry. The others give once, few or many, or a class for an expanded clone.

d_gene	abundance	v_gene	j_gene	CDR3aa	CDR3nt
NA	NA	TRBV5-6	TRBJ2-3	CASSLGRRPPSTDTQYF	TGTGCCAGCAGCTTGGGTCGGCGACCCCCAAGCACAGATACGCAGTATTTT
TRBD2	NA	TRBV6-4	TRBJ2-3	CASARLAGDTDTQYF	TGTGCCAGCGCCAGACTAGCGGGGGATACAGATACGCAGTATTTT
TRBD1	NA	TRBV5-1	TRBJ2-1	CASSSTGGNSYNEQFF	TGCGCCAGCAGCTCCACAGGGGGTAACTCCTACAATGAGCAGTTCTTC
TRBD1	NA	TRBV6-2/TRBV6-3	TRBJ1-1	CASSYSPWDRGRENTEAFF	TGTGCCAGCAGTTACTCACCCTGGGACAGGGGGCGAGAGAACACTGAAGCTTTCTTT
NA	NA	TRBV27	TRBJ2-3	CASSLRARGTDTQYF	TGTGCCAGCAGTTTACGAGCCCGGGGCACAGATACGCAGTATTTT
TRBD1	NA	TRBV10-3	TRBJ1-1	CATSTGAGGNTEAFF	TGTGCCACTTCGACAGGGGCGGGTGGGAACACTGAAGCTTTCTTT
TRBD2	NA	TRBV24-1	TRBJ2-1	CATSDPGLGSFNEQFF	TGTGCCACCAGTGACCCGGGACTAGGTTCTTTCAATGAGCAGTTCTTC
NA	NA	TRBV11-1	TRBJ2-7	CASSWAGQSYEQYF	TGTGCCAGCAGCTGGGCGGGACAGTCCTACGAGCAGTACTTC
NA	NA	TRBV6-2/TRBV6-3	TRBJ2-3	CASSYSPHRKTKRADTQYF	TGTGCCAGCAGTTACTCGCCCCACAGAAAGACAAAGAGGGCAGATACGCAGTATTTT
NA	NA	TRBV5-1	TRBJ2-3	CASSLPGRASEYTDTQYF	TGCGCCAGCAGCTTGCCGGGCAGGGCTAGCGAATACACAGATACGCAGTATTTT
NA	NA	TRBV5-1	TRBJ2-3	CASSLSVSASTDTQYF	TGCGCCAGCAGCCTCAGTGTGTCGGCTAGCACAGATACGCAGTATTTT
NA	NA	TRBV18	TRBJ2-5	CASSPQGQTRETQYF	TGTGCCAGCTCACCTCAAGGGCAGACCCGGGAGACCCAGTACTTC
NA	NA	TRBV18	TRBJ1-1	CASSPQGRVAEAFF	TGTGCCAGCTCACCACAGGGGAGGGTCGCTGAAGCTTTCTTT
NA	NA	TRBV5-1	TRBJ2-7	CASSLNGGPPYEQYF	TGCGCCAGCAGCTTAAACGGGGGCCCCCCCTACGAGCAGTACTTC
TRBD1	NA	TRBV30	TRBJ1-1	CAWSAPGQGRGNTEAFF	TGTGCCTGGAGTGCCCCGGGACAGGGTAGAGGGAACACTGAAGCTTTCTTT
NA	NA	TRBV2	TRBJ1-1	CASSGASPGTEAFF	TGTGCCAGCAGTGGAGCCTCCCCCGGCACTGAAGCTTTCTTT
NA	NA	TRBV3-1/TRBV3-2	TRBJ1-1	CASTLGSAEAFF	TGTGCCAGCACCCTAGGTAGCGCTGAAGCTTTCTTT
NA	NA	TRBV11-2	TRBJ2-7	CASSPRTAPSEQYF	TGTGCCAGCAGCCCTCGGACAGCCCCTAGCGAGCAGTACTTC
TRBD1	NA	TRBV3-1/TRBV3-2	TRBJ2-7	CASSPRQGNYEQYF	TGTGCCAGCAGCCCTAGACAGGGTAACTACGAGCAGTACTTC
TRBD1	NA	TRBV6-5	TRBJ1-2	CASSSPTGGNNGYTF	TGTGCCAGCAGTTCACCGACAGGGGGCAATAATGGCTACACCTTC
NA	NA	TRBV3-1/TRBV3-2	TRBJ1-1	CASSQGAAGGDTEAFF	TGTGCCAGCAGCCAAGGGGCTGCCGGCGGGGACACTGAAGCTTTCTTT
NA	NA	TRBV5-1	TRBJ2-3	CASSLDLDTQYF	TGCGCCAGCAGCTTGGACTTGGATACGCAGTATTTT
NA	NA	TRBV27	TRBJ2-1	CASHQGGSYNEQFF	TGTGCCAGCCACCAGGGGGGCTCCTACAATGAGCAGTTCTTC
NA	NA	TRBV7-2	TRBJ2-1	CASSLGAGTYNEQFF	TGTGCCAGCAGCTTAGGGGCGGGAACCTACAATGAGCAGTTCTTC
NA	NA	TRBV30	TRBJ2-7	CAWSEGPPSYEQYF	TGTGCCTGGAGTGAGGGGCCTCCTTCCTACGAGCAGTACTTC
TRBD2	few	TRBV2	TRBJ2-4	CARASLAGAQNIQYF	TGTGCCAGGGCATCTCTAGCGGGAGCACAAAACATTCAGTACTTC
NA	NA	TRBV7-8	TRBJ1-5	CASSLRDSSDQPQHF	TGTGCCAGCAGCTTAAGAGACAGTTCCGATCAGCCCCAGCATTTT
NA	once	TRBV7-9	TRBJ2-5	CASSFRGSLETQYF	TGTGCCAGCAGCTTTCGCGGGTCCTTGGAGACCCAGTACTTC
NA	NA	TRBV19	TRBJ1-1	CASSIWGIRNTEAFF	TGTGCCAGTAGTATCTGGGGGATAAGGAACACTGAAGCTTTCTTT
NA	NA	TRBV14	TRBJ1-1	CASSRLGQFNTEAFF	TGTGCCAGCAGCCGGCTGGGACAATTTAACACTGAAGCTTTCTTT
NA	NA	TRBV18	TRBJ2-3	CASSRGPDTQYF	TGTGCCAGCTCACGAGGGCCAGATACGCAGTATTTT
TRBD2	NA	TRBV7-7	TRBJ2-2	CASSSSGGVNTGELFF	TGTGCCAGCAGCTCTAGCGGGGGGGTTAACACCGGGGAGCTGTTTTTT
NA	NA	TRBV30	TRBJ2-3	CACPLATSTDTQYF	TGTGCCTGCCCCCTAGCGACTAGCACAGATACGCAGTATTTT
NA	NA	TRBV19	TRBJ1-1	CASSTGRTEAFF	TGTGCCAGTAGTACAGGGAGGACTGAAGCTTTCTTT
NA	NA	TRBV5-5	TRBJ2-1	CASSFSGDLYNEQFF	TGTGCCAGCAGCTTTAGCGGTGACCTTTACAATGAGCAGTTCTTC
NA	many	TRBV7-9	TRBJ2-7	CASSAQKDSYEQYF	TGTGCCAGCAGCGCACAAAAGGACAGCTACGAGCAGTACTTC
NA	NA	TRBV5-1	TRBJ1-2	CASSPTTVNYGYTF	TGCGCCAGCAGCCCGACAACCGTTAACTATGGCTACACCTTC
NA	once	TRBV27	TRBJ1-4	CASSYLGAGEKLFF	TGTGCCAGCAGCTATCTTGGGGCCGGGGAAAAACTGTTTTTT
NA	NA	TRBV11-3	TRBJ1-1	CASRKTTFGGNTEAFF	TGTGCCAGCCGAAAAACTACTTTTGGGGGAAACACTGAAGCTTTCTTT
NA	NA	TRBV19	TRBJ1-1	CASSIGGLNTEAFF	TGTGCCAGTAGTATTGGTGGGTTGAACACTGAAGCTTTCTTT
TRBD1	NA	TRBV5-1	TRBJ1-1	CASSLARGRTEAFF	TGCGCCAGCAGCTTGGCCAGGGGGCGCACTGAAGCTTTCTTT
NA	NA	TRBV19	TRBJ2-1	CASKGAFGEQFF	TGTGCCAGTAAGGGTGCGTTCGGTGAGCAGTTCTTC
NA	NA	TRBV10-3	TRBJ1-2	CAISESKVRAHGYTF	TGTGCCATCAGTGAGTCGAAGGTGAGGGCGCATGGCTACACCTTC
TRBD2	NA	TRBV3-1/TRBV3-2	TRBJ2-7	CASSQAGSGGGLEQYF	TGTGCCAGCAGCCAAGCCGGTAGCGGGGGGGGTCTCGAGCAGTACTTC
TRBD1	NA	TRBV9	TRBJ1-3	CASSVFSSGQGGNTIYF	TGTGCCAGCAGCGTATTCTCTTCGGGACAGGGAGGAAACACCATATATTTT
NA	once	TRBV20-1	TRBJ1-1	CSASFPGRENTEAFF	TGCAGTGCTAGTTTCCCGGGACGGGAGAACACTGAAGCTTTCTTT
TRBD1	NA	TRBV19	TRBJ1-6	CASFPGTGDNSPLHF	TGTGCCAGTTTCCCAGGGACAGGGGATAATTCACCCCTCCACTTT
NA	NA	TRBV19	TRBJ1-4	CASSIDLEGEKLFF	TGTGCCAGTAGTATAGATCTTGAGGGGGAAAAACTGTTTTTT
TRBD2	NA	TRBV7-9	TRBJ2-7	CASSPGGAYEQYF	TGTGCCAGCAGCCCCGGGGGGGCCTACGAGCAGTACTTC